A selection of T cell receptor beta chains follows, all from one sample in a study of tumor-infiltrating lymphocytes in primary liver carcinoma. TCRdb redid the calling of the multiplex PCR reads with MiXCR, one entry per CDR3 protein. The sample lists about 350,000 distinct CDR3 sequences, less than 65% seen once, with about 6% in the top ten. Sequenced material: peripheral blood. The origin of the receptors is a man aged 40-49 years with primary liver carcinoma and hepatitis B virus infection. Each CDR3 is given with its conserved first and last residue. D genes are given only for firm matches. Clone sizes are given selectively: once, few, many, or a class where the clone is expanded.

CDR3 DNA | CDR3 protein | J gene | V gene | D gene | clone size
TGTGCCAGCTCACCAGCGTTGGCTAGCGGGAGGGGTGAGCAGTTCTTC | CASSPALASGRGEQFF | TRBJ2-1 | TRBV18 | TRBD2 | -
TGTGTCAGCAGCCAAGATCCGGGACAGGGGTCCGTGCGGTACTTC | CVSSQDPGQGSVRYF | TRBJ2-7 | TRBV4-2 | TRBD1 | -
TGCAGTGCTCCTGCCCTACACGAGCAGTACTTC | CSAPALHEQYF | TRBJ2-7 | TRBV20-1 | - | few
TGTACCAGCAGCCGACTTGGGGGATATGAGACCCAGTACTTC | CTSSRLGGYETQYF | TRBJ2-5 | TRBV11-2 | - | -
TGTGCCAGCAGTTACTCGATGGGAGAAGGCTACAATGAGCAGTTCTTC | CASSYSMGEGYNEQFF | TRBJ2-1 | TRBV6-5 | - | -
TGTGCCATCAGTGCGACTAGTTCAGGGAATGAGCAGTTCTTC | CAISATSSGNEQFF | TRBJ2-1 | TRBV10-3 | - | many
TGCGCCAGCAGCCAAGGTTGGTACTCCTCGGGGTACGAGCAGTACTTC | CASSQGWYSSGYEQYF | TRBJ2-7 | TRBV4-1 | - | -
TGTGCCAGCAGCGCTCACAGGGGACAATTGGGTGAGCAGTTCTTC | CASSAHRGQLGEQFF | TRBJ2-1 | TRBV11-1 | TRBD1 | medium-sized
TGTGCCATCAGTGAGTCTGCAAGCTTCTATGGCTACACCTTC | CAISESASFYGYTF | TRBJ1-2 | TRBV10-3 | - | -
TGTGCCACCAGTGACCCCCAACCGAGTCGCATGAGGGGCAATGAGCAGTTCTTC | CATSDPQPSRMRGNEQFF | TRBJ2-1 | TRBV24-1 | - | many
TGTGCCATCAGAAACATGGGCTACGAGCAGTACTTC | CAIRNMGYEQYF | TRBJ2-7 | TRBV10-3 | - | -
TGTGCCAGCAGCCTCAGACAGGCGGCGCATGGCCAAGAGACCCAGTACTTC | CASSLRQAAHGQETQYF | TRBJ2-5 | TRBV13 | - | -
TGTGCCAGCACCCGGACAGGGGTCAACCTGAACACTGAAGCTTTCTTT | CASTRTGVNLNTEAFF | TRBJ1-1 | TRBV6-1 | TRBD1 | few
TGTGCCATCAGTGAGACCTACCGACGGACCCCCTCTGGGGCCAACGTCCTGACGTTC | CAISETYRRTPSGANVLTF | TRBJ2-6 | TRBV10-3 | - | once
TGTGCCAGCGGCCATCGCAGGGGACAAGAGGCCCAGTACTTC | CASGHRRGQEAQYF | TRBJ2-5 | TRBV11-1 | - | -
TGTGCCAACAGGAACACTTATCACAATGAGCAGTTCTTC | CANRNTYHNEQFF | TRBJ2-1 | TRBV11-2 | - | -
TGTGCCAGCAGATTGGGCTTGCTAACGGGAATGGGCACCGGGGAGCTGTTTTTT | CASRLGLLTGMGTGELFF | TRBJ2-2 | TRBV6-5 | - | -
TGTGCCAGCAGCTTAGTTTTAAGAGAGCAGTTCTTC | CASSLVLREQFF | TRBJ2-1 | TRBV7-9 | - | few
TGTGCAAGCAGCTTAGCCCACGGACATGCCTACGAGCAGTACTTC | CASSLAHGHAYEQYF | TRBJ2-7 | TRBV11-2 | - | -
TGTGCCAGCAGTTTCCGGACAGGGATCTACGAGCAGTACTTC | CASSFRTGIYEQYF | TRBJ2-7 | TRBV6-6 | TRBD1 | few
TGTGCCAGCAGCCAAGATCCAGGCTCCTACGAGCAGTACTTC | CASSQDPGSYEQYF | TRBJ2-7 | TRBV14 | - | -
TGTGCCAGCGTCCCAACCGGGGGGACAACATACGAGCAGTACTTC | CASVPTGGTTYEQYF | TRBJ2-7 | TRBV6-5 | - | -
TGTGCCAGCAGTTACTCGCGGCGGGCGGGAGGGTCCTACAATGAGCAGTTCTTC | CASSYSRRAGGSYNEQFF | TRBJ2-1 | TRBV6-5 | TRBD2 | once
TGTGCCAGCAGCTTCCCCGGGAGTTGGGATACGCAGTATTTT | CASSFPGSWDTQYF | TRBJ2-3 | TRBV7-9 | - | -
TGCGCCAGCAGTGACAGGCTAGTGGGAGGGCCCTACGAGCAGTACTTC | CASSDRLVGGPYEQYF | TRBJ2-7 | TRBV10-2 | TRBD2 | -
TGTGCCAGCACCCCCCGGGGGGTTGGTGAGACCCAGTACTTC | CASTPRGVGETQYF | TRBJ2-5 | TRBV12-3/TRBV12-4 | TRBD2 | many
TGTGCCAGCGGCCTAAGGACAGGGGGCCCCTATGAGCAGTACTTC | CASGLRTGGPYEQYF | TRBJ2-7 | TRBV4-2 | TRBD1 | -
TGTGCCAGCATCCCAAACACGGGGTGGACCCAGTACTTC | CASIPNTGWTQYF | TRBJ2-5 | TRBV7-9 | - | few
TGCGCCAGCAGCCCGGGACCGCAAGGTCAGCCCCAGCATTTT | CASSPGPQGQPQHF | TRBJ1-5 | TRBV5-1 | - | -
TGTGCCAGCAGCTTAGAGGGCGGGGGCAACAATGAGCAGTTCTTC | CASSLEGGGNNEQFF | TRBJ2-1 | TRBV11-2 | - | many
TGTGCCAGCACCCCTTTGGGACAGGTGGACACTGAAGCTTTCTTT | CASTPLGQVDTEAFF | TRBJ1-1 | TRBV5-4 | TRBD1 | few
TGTGCCAGCAGTTACTCAAGGGTGTCACCTCCAGATACGCATTATTTT | CASSYSRVSPPDTHYF | TRBJ2-3 | TRBV6-5 | - | -
TGTGCCGGCAGCCTAGGTGTCCAAACTTTTTATGGCTACACCTTC | CAGSLGVQTFYGYTF | TRBJ1-2 | TRBV11-2 | - | -
TGTGCCACCTTTCTTATTGACAGGGAAGAGGCCCAGTACTTC | CATFLIDREEAQYF | TRBJ2-5 | TRBV5-4 | TRBD1 | -
TGTGCCAGCAGTCCATTGTGGTACCAAGAGACCCAGTACTTC | CASSPLWYQETQYF | TRBJ2-5 | TRBV28 | - | -
TGTGCCAGCAGTTTATTTCAATCGGGCTACACCTTC | CASSLFQSGYTF | TRBJ1-2 | TRBV28 | - | once
TGCGCCAGCAGCTTGTCCCAGGGGATCGGAGAGACCCAGTACTTC | CASSLSQGIGETQYF | TRBJ2-5 | TRBV5-1 | - | -
TGTGCCATCAGCCCTTTGACAGGTGGGACAGATACGCAGTATTTT | CAISPLTGGTDTQYF | TRBJ2-3 | TRBV5-4 | - | -
TGTGCCAGCAGCAGGGGACTGGCGGGATCCTACACTGAGCAGTTCTTC | CASSRGLAGSYTEQFF | TRBJ2-1 | TRBV11-2 | - | -
TGCGCCAGCAGCAACCAGTTCCATGAGCAGTTCTTC | CASSNQFHEQFF | TRBJ2-1 | TRBV10-1 | - | few
TGTGCCAACATTTTGTCCCAGGCGGATGAGCAGTTCTTC | CANILSQADEQFF | TRBJ2-1 | TRBV11-1 | - | -
TGTGCCAGCTCCACGACAGGGGGCCTATCCTACGAGCAGTACTTC | CASSTTGGLSYEQYF | TRBJ2-7 | TRBV28 | TRBD1 | few
TGTGCCAGCAGCTTAGGCTTCCTCTCTGGGGCCAACGTGCTGACTTTC | CASSLGFLSGANVLTF | TRBJ2-6 | TRBV11-2 | - | -
TGCAGCGTTGGTGGGGGTGAGACCCAGTACTTC | CSVGGGETQYF | TRBJ2-5 | TRBV29-1 | - | -
TGTGCCAGCAGTTGTTCGAGACTACCAGGCTACGAGCAGTACTTC | CASSCSRLPGYEQYF | TRBJ2-7 | TRBV6-5 | - | -
TGTGCCAGCAGCTTAGATCCCCCCGAGATCCACACCATATATTTT | CASSLDPPEIHTIYF | TRBJ1-3 | TRBV7-9 | - | few
TGTGCCAGCAACCCTAAGTCAGGGACTAGCGGGAGAATCACCTACAATGAGCAGTTCTTC | CASNPKSGTSGRITYNEQFF | TRBJ2-1 | TRBV6-1 | TRBD2 | many
TGTGCCCGTCGAAGGGGACTAGCGGAATACAATGAGCAGTTCTTC | CARRRGLAEYNEQFF | TRBJ2-1 | TRBV6-1 | TRBD2 | -
TGTGCCAGCAGCTTAAAAGGCACAGGACTCGAGCAGTACTTC | CASSLKGTGLEQYF | TRBJ2-7 | TRBV11-2 | - | -
TGTGCCTCGAGTGTACTTGTCAGCAATGAGCAGTTCTTC | CASSVLVSNEQFF | TRBJ2-1 | TRBV30 | - | -